The entry below describes one TCR beta chain. Its antigen is unidentified. Germline assignment: CDR1 SGHNT and CDR2 YENEEA. This CDR3 region has 17 residues. V was pared by 1 base and J by 6 bases, with 18 bases between. The source of the sample is a study of cytomegalovirus exposure and HLA in healthy donors. Study results and caveats: The listing of 150 to 200 TCR beta chains classed them as cytomegalovirus-associated. Later analysis suggested most CMV-associated TCR beta chains were HLA-restricted.

In the PCR, 60 Vbeta and 13 Jbeta primers were used. Clones were sequenced by immunoSEQ multiplex PCR, and TCRdb holds only the in-frame ones, with some missing. The specimen's table records about 120,000 clones. The J gene is TRBJ2-2, the V gene TRBV11-3; weak D call: TRBD1 (6 bases). The sequenced sample was PBMCs. This TCR derives from a man aged 30 to 39 in good health and CMV-seronegative. The CDR3 coding sequence is TGTGCCAGCAGCTTAGGGGGATTGGGGGCTACGGCCGGGGAGCTGTTTTTT. Protein product: CASSLGGLGATAGELFF.